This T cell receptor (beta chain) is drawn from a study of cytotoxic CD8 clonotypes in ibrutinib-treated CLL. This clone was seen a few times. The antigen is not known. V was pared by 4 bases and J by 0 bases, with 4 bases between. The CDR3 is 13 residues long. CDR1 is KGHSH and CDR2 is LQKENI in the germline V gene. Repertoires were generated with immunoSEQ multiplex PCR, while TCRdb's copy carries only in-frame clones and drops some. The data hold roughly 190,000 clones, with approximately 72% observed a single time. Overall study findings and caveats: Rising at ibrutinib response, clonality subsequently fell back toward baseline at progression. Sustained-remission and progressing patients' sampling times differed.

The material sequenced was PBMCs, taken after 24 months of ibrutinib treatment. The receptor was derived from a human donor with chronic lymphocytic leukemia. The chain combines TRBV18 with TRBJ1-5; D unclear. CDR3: CASSRGSNQPQHF. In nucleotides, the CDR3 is TGTGCCAGCTCACGAGGTAGCAATCAGCCCCAGCATTTT.